This T cell receptor (beta chain) stems from a study of shared clonotypes between healthy human individuals. Assay execution took place at the deep level. In the authors' workflow: Junction-only sequences without quality scores came from ImmunoSEQ, so filtering differed. Using immunoSEQ multiplex PCR, the repertoire was profiled, and TCRdb retains in-frame clones only, with some absent. V, J and clone size were drawn from that table, and D and trimming were deduced from the DNA. The sample holds 550,000 to 700,000 clones, around 78% seen once. A note on this clone: Its target is not known.

There are 15 residues in the CDR3. From germline, CDR1 is SEHNR and CDR2 FQNEAQ (reference sequence). Losses at the gene ends were 1 base for V and 5 bases for J; bases not matched to a gene: 5. Only Caucasian adults living in Nashville, Tennessee served as donors. The study's findings and limits: Sorted-subset sequencing was shown by rarefaction to be incomplete despite large depth.

This chain connects TRBV7-9 to TRBJ2-3; 8 positions match TRBD2. The TCR originated in a woman aged 25 to 39 in good health. The specimen sequenced was memory CD4+ T cells sorted from blood. Subset denoted: CD45RA-negative fraction. In nucleotides, the CDR3 is TGTGCCAGCAGCTTAGTTAGCGGGGACGGAGATACGCAGTATTTT. Translating it yields CASSLVSGDGDTQYF.